This T cell receptor (beta chain) comes out of a study of blood T cells in healthy people across ages. Study-level points and caveats: Naive CD4+ cells and diversity were both higher in long-lived donors than in aged donors.

A sample-barcoded 5' primer and a J-beta primer mix were used in a second PCR of roughly 7 to 11 cycles. Researchers report that a template-switch adaptor with 12 random nucleotides tagged each cDNA molecule. Sequencing of every sample gave 3 million or more CDR3-containing paired-end reads. In TCRdb, the 5' RACE reads were re-called with MiXCR into one record per CDR3 protein. The sample yields over 1,200,000 distinct CDR3 sequences, roughly 59% seen once. Trimming pared 5 bases from V and 0 bases from J, leaving 11 bases between. The germline V gene has CDR1 DFQATT and CDR2 SNEGSKA (reference sequence). The CDR3 is made up of 14 amino acids. Samples each had at least 6 micrograms of total RNA extracted. Of note for this clonotype: Its antigen remains unidentified.

The sample was blood. The chain recombines TRBV20-1 with TRBJ2-1; D is unclear. The TCR originated in a man aged 18 to 30 in good health. Written as DNA, the CDR3 is TGCAGTGCTTACTTTTTGAGCTCCTACAATGAGCAGTTCTTC. This translates into CSAYFLSSYNEQFF.